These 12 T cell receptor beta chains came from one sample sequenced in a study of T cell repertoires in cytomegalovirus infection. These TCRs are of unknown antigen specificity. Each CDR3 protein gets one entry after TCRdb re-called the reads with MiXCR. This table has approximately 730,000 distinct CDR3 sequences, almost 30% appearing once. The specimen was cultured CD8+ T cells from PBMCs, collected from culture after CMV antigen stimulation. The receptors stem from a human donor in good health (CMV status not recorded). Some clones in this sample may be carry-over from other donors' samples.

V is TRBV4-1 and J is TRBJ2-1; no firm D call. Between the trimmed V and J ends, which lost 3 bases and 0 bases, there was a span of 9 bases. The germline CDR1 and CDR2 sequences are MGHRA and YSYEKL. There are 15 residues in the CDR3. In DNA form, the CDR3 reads TGCGCCAGCAGCCAGGGCGAGAGCTCCTACAATGAGCAGTTCTTC. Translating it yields CASSQGESSYNEQFF.

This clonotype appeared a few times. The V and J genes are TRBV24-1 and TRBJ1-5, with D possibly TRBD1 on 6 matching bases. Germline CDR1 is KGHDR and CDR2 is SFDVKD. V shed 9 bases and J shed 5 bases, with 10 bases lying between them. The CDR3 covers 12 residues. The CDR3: CATQGGDQPQHF. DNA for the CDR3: TGTGCCACCCAAGGGGGGGATCAGCCCCAGCATTTT.

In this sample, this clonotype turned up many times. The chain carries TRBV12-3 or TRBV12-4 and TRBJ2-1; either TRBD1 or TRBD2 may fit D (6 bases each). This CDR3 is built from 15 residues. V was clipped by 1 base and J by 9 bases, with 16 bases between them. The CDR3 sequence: CASSLDQGPGGEQFF. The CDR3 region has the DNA TGTGCCAGCAGTTTAGACCAGGGGCCCGGGGGTGAGCAGTTCTTC.

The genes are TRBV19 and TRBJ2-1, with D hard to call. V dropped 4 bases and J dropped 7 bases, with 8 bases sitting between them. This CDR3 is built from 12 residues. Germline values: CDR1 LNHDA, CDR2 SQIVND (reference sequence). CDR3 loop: CASSNGVNEQFF. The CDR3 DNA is TGTGCCAGTAGTAACGGCGTAAATGAGCAGTTCTTC.

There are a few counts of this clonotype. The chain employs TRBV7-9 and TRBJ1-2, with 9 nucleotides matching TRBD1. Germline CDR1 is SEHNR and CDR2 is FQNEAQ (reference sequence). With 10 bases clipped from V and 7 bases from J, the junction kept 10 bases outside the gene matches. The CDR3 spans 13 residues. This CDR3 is CAMLGDRDRGYTF. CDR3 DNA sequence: TGTGCCATGCTGGGGGACAGGGATCGTGGCTACACCTTC.

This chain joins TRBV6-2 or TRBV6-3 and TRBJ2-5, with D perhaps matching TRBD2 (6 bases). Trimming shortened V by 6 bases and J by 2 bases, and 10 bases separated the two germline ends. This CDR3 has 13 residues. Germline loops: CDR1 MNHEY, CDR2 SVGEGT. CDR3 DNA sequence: TGTGCCAGCAGACCCGGGACTCAAGAGACCCAGTACTTC. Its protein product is CASRPGTQETQYF.

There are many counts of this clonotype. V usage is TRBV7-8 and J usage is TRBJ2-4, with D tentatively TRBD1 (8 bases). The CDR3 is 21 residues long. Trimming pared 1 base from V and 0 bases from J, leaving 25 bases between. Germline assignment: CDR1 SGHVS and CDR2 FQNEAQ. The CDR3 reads CASSLGRGLNLAVIAKNIQYF. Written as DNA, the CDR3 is TGTGCCAGCAGCTTAGGCAGGGGGCTAAACCTAGCGGTTATAGCCAAAAACATTCAGTACTTC.

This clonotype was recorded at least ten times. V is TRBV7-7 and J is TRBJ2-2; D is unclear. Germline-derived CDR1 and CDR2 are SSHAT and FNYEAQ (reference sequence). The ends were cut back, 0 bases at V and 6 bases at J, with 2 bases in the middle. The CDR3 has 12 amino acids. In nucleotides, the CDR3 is TGTGCCAGCAGCTTAGCCCCCGGGGAGCTGTTTTTT. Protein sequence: CASSLAPGELFF.

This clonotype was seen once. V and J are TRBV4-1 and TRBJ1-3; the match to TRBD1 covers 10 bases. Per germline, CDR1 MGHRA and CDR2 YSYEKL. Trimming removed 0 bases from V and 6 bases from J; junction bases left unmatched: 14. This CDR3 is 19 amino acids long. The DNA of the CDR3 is TGCGCCAGCAGCCAAGATTCGGGTCCCGACAGGGGGCCTGAAAACACCATATATTTT. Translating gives CASSQDSGPDRGPENTIYF.

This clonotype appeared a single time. Here the CDR3 reads CASSLGFGDPYGYTF. CDR3 coding DNA: TGTGCCAGCAGCTTGGGGTTCGGGGATCCCTATGGCTACACCTTC. The chain combines TRBV5-4 with TRBJ1-2; D remains ambiguous. The V and J ends lost 0 bases and 4 bases respectively, with 13 bases between them. Germline values: CDR1 SGHNT, CDR2 YYREEE (reference sequence). This CDR3 region has 15 residues.

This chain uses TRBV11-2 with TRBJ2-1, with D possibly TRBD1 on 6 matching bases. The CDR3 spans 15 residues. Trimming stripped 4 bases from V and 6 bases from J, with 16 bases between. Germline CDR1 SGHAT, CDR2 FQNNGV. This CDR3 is CASSYSQGLSNEQFF. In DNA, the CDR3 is TGTGCCAGCAGCTATTCACAGGGATTGAGCAATGAGCAGTTCTTC. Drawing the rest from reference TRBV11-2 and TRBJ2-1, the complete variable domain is EAGVAQSPRYKIIEKRQSVAFWCNPISGHATLYWYQQILGQGPKLLIQFQNNGVVDDSQLPKDRFSAERLKGVDSTLKIQPAKLEDSAVYLCASSYSQGLSNEQFFGPGTRLTVL.

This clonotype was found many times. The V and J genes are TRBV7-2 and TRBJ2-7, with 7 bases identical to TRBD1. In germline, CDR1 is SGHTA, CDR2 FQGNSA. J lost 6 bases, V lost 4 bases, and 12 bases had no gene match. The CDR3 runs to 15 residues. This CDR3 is CASSSGYRGPFEQYV. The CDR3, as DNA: TGTGCCAGCAGCTCCGGATACAGGGGCCCCTTCGAGCAGTACGTC.